Included here is one TCR beta chain sequence, with context. The data are from a study of blood T cell repertoires in COVID-19. Looking at the study overall: COVID-19 samples, acute and convalescent, were from the United States, Italy and Spain. T cells, B-cell-depleted T cells, or PBMCs supplied cDNA or gDNA.

V lost 2 bases and J lost 7, with 11 bases in between. Per germline, CDR1 SGHTA and CDR2 FQGTGA. The CDR3 consists of 13 residues. Original handling: Reference gene primer amplification gave nucleated cell count estimates. The table came from immunoSEQ multiplex PCR; TCRdb's copy has only in-frame clones and leaves some out. Clone size and V and J calls were adopted from that table, with D and trimming inferred from the DNA. The data show about 140,000 clones, roughly 76% seen once. The rearrangement uses TRBV7-3 and TRBJ1-2; a weak D match, TRBD1 (5 bases). What was sequenced was peripheral blood. This TCR was sampled from a man aged 80 or over with acute or convalescent COVID-19. In nucleotides, the CDR3 is TGTGCCAGCAGCTTACCAGGGTTGGCTGGCTACACCTTC. Its translation is CASSLPGLAGYTF. The full variable domain, rest sourced from reference TRBV7-3 and TRBJ1-2, is GAGVSQTPSNKVTEKGKYVELRCDPISGHTALYWYRQSLGQGPEFLIYFQGTGAADDSGLPNDRFFAVRPEGSVSTLKIQRTERGDSAVYLCASSLPGLAGYTFGSGTRLTVV.